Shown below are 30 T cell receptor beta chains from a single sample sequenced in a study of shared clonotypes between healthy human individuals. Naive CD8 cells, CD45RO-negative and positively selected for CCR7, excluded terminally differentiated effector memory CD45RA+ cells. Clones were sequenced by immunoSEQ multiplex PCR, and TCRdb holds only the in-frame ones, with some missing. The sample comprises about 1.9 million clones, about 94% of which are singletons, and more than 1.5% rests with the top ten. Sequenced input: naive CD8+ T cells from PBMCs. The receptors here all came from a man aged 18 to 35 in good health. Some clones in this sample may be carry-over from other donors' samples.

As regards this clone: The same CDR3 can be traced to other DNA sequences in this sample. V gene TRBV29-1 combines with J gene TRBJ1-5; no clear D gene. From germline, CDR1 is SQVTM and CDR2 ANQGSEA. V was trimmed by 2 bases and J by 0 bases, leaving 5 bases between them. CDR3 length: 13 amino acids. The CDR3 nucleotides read TGCAGCGTTGAATGGGGTAGCAATCAGCCCCAGCATTTT. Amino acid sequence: CSVEWGSNQPQHF.

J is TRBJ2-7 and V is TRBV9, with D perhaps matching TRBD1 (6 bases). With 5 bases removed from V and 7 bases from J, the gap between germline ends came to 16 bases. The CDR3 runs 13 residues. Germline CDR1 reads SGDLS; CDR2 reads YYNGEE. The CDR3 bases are TGTGCCAGCAGTAAATCAGGGGTTGGAGAGCAGTACTTC. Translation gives CASSKSGVGEQYF.

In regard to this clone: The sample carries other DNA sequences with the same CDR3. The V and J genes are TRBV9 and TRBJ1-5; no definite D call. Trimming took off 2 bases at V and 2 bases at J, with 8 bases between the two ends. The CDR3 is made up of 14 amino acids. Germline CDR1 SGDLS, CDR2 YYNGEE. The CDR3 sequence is CASSVSGGNQPQHF. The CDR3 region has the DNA TGTGCCAGCAGCGTGAGTGGGGGCAATCAGCCCCAGCATTTT. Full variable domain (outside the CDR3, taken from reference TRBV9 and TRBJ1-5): DSGVTQTPKHLITATGQRVTLRCSPRSGDLSVYWYQQSLDQGLQFLIQYYNGEERAKGNILERFSAQQFPDLHSELNLSSLELGDSALYFCASSVSGGNQPQHFGDGTRLSIL.

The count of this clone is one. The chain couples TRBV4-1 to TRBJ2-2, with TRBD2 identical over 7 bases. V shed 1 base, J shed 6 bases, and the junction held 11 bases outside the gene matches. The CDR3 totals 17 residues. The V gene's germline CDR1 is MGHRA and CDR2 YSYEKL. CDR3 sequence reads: CASSQVQGGSVSGELFF. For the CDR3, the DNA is TGCGCCAGCAGCCAAGTACAAGGCGGGAGTGTATCCGGGGAGCTGTTTTTT.

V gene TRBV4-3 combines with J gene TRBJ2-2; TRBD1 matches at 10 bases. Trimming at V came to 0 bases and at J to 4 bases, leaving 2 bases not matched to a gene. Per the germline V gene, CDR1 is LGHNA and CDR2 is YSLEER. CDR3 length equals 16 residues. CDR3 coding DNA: TGCGCCAGCAGCCAAGATGGACAGGGGGTCACCGGGGAGCTGTTTTTT. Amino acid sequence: CASSQDGQGVTGELFF.

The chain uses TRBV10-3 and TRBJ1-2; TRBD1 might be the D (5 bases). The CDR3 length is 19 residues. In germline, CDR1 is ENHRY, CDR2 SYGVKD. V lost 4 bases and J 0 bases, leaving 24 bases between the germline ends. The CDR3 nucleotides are TGTGCCATCAGTGGAAGCAGGGAGGAGTTAGGGTTCGCTAACTATGGCTACACCTTC. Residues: CAISGSREELGFANYGYTF.

The CDR3 sequence: CASSQKTSDGNEQFF. The CDR3 nucleotides are TGTGCCAGCAGCCAAAAGACTAGCGATGGCAATGAGCAGTTCTTC. This rearrangement joins TRBV7-9 to TRBJ2-1; 8 bases align to TRBD2. The CDR3 totals 15 residues. The V gene's germline CDR1 is SEHNR and CDR2 FQNEAQ (reference sequence). Trimming removed 5 bases from V and 6 bases from J; junction bases left unmatched: 9.

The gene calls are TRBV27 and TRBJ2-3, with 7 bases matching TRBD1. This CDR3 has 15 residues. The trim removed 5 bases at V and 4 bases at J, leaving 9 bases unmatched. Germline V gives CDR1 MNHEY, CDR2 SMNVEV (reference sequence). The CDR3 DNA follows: TGTGCCAGCAGTATAGACAGGGTTGGGGCAGATACGCAGTATTTT. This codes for CASSIDRVGADTQYF.

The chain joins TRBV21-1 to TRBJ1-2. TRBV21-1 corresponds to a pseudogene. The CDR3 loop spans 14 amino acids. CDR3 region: CASRFKAPFYGYTF. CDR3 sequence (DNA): TGTGCCAGCCGCTTCAAGGCCCCCTTCTATGGCTACACCTTC.

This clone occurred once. The CDR3 spells CASSSGTNTGELFF. The CDR3 DNA is TGTGCCAGCAGTTCGGGGACGAACACCGGGGAGCTGTTTTTT. The chain recombines TRBV27 with TRBJ2-2, with TRBD2 as a possible D gene (5 bases). CDR3 length equals 14 residues. Germline loops: CDR1 MNHEY, CDR2 SMNVEV (reference sequence). The V end lost 4 bases, the J end lost 0 bases, and 6 bases lay between the germline ends.

This CDR3 is CASSEIGMAGTDTQYF. CDR3 nucleotide sequence: TGTGCCAGCAGTGAGATCGGGATGGCGGGCACAGATACGCAGTATTTT. The V and J genes are TRBV6-1 and TRBJ2-3, with D perhaps matching TRBD2 (5 bases). Between the trimmed V and J ends, which lost 3 bases and 1 base, there was a span of 14 bases. CDR1 is MNHNS, CDR2 SASEGT, per germline. There are 16 residues in the CDR3.

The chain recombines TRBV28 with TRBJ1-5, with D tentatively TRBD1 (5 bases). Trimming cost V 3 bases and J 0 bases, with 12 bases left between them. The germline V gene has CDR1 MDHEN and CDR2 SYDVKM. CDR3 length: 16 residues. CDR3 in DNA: TGTGCCAGCAGTTTTCCCGGGACCACTAGCAATCAGCCCCAGCATTTT. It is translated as CASSFPGTTSNQPQHF. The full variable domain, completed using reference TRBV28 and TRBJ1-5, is DVKVTQSSRYLVKRTGEKVFLECVQDMDHENMFWYRQDPGLGLRLIYFSYDVKMKEKGDIPEGYSVSREKKERFSLILESASTNQTSMYLCASSFPGTTSNQPQHFGDGTRLSIL.

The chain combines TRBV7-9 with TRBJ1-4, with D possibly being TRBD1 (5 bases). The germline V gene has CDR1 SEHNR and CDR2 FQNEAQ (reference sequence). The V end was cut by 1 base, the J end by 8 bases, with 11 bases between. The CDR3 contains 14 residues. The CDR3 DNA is TGTGCCAGCAGCTTAGTCAGGGACGGGGAAAAACTGTTTTTT. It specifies CASSLVRDGEKLFF. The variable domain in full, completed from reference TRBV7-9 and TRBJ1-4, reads DTGVSQNPRHKITKRGQNVTFRCDPISEHNRLYWYRQTLGQGPEFLTYFQNEAQLEKSRLLSDRFSAERPKGSFSTLEIQRTEQGDSAMYLCASSLVRDGEKLFFGSGTQLSVL.

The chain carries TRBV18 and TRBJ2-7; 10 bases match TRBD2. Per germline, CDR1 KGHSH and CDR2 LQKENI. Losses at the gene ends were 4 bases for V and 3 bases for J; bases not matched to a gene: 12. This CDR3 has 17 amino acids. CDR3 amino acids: CASSHGTTSGRGYEQYF. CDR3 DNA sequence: TGTGCCAGCTCACACGGGACGACCAGCGGGAGGGGCTACGAGCAGTACTTC.

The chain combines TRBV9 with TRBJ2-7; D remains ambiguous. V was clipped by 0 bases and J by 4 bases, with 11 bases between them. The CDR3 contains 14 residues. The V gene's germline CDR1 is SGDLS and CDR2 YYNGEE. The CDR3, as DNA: TGTGCCAGCAGCGTAGGCCCAACTCGATACGAGCAGTACTTC. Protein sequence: CASSVGPTRYEQYF. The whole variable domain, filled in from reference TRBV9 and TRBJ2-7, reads DSGVTQTPKHLITATGQRVTLRCSPRSGDLSVYWYQQSLDQGLQFLIQYYNGEERAKGNILERFSAQQFPDLHSELNLSSLELGDSALYFCASSVGPTRYEQYFGPGTRLTVT.

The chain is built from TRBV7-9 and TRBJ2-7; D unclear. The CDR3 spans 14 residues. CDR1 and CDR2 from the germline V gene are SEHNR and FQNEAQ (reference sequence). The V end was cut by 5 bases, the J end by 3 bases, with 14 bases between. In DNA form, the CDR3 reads TGTGCCAGCAGCCCTGGTTACCCCTTCTACGAGCAGTACTTC. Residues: CASSPGYPFYEQYF.

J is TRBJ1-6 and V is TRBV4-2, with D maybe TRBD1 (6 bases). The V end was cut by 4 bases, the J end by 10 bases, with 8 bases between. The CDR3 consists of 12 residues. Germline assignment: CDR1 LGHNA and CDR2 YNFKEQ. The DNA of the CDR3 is TGTGCCAGCAGCCCCCAGGGGTCACCCCTCCACTTT. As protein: CASSPQGSPLHF.

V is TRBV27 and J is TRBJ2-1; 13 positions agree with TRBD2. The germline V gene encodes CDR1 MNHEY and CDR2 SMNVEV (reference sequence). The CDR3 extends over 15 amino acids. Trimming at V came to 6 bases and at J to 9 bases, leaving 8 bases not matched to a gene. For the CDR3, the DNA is TGTGCCAGCAGCCTCGGGACTAGCGGGAAGAGTGAGCAGTTCTTC. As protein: CASSLGTSGKSEQFF.

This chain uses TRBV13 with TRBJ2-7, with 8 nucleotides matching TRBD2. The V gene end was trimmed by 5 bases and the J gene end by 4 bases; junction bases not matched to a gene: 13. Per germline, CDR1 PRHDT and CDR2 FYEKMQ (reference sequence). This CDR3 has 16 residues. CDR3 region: CASSAEKREREYEQYF. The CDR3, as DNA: TGTGCCAGCAGCGCCGAAAAGCGGGAGCGAGAATACGAGCAGTACTTC.

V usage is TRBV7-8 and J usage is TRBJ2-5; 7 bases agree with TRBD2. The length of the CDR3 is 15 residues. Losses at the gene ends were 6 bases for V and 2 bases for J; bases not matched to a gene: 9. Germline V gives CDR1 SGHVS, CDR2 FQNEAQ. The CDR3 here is CASRNRLAAQETQYF. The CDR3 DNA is TGTGCCAGCAGAAACCGTCTAGCGGCTCAAGAGACCCAGTACTTC.

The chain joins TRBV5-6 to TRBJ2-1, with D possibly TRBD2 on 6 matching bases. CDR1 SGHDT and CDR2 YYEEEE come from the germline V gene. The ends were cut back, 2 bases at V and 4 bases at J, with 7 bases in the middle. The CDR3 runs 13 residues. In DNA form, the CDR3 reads TGTGCCAGCAGCTTTGCGGGATACAATGAGCAGTTCTTC. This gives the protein CASSFAGYNEQFF.

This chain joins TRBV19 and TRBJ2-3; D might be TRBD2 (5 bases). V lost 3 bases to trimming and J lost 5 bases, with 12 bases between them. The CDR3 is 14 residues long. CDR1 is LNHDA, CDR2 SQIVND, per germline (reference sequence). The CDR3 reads CASSMAGSGDTQYF. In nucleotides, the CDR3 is TGTGCCAGTAGTATGGCGGGTTCAGGAGATACGCAGTATTTT.

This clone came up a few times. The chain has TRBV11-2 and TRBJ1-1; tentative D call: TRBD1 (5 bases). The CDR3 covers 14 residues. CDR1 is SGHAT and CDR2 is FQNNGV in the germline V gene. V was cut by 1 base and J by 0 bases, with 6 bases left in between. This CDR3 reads CASSLGQMNTEAFF. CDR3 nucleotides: TGTGCCAGCAGCTTAGGACAGATGAACACTGAAGCTTTCTTT.

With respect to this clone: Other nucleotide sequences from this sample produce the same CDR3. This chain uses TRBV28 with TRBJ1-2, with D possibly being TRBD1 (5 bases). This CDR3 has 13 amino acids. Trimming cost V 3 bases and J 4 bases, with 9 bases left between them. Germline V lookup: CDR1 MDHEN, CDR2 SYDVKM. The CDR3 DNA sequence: TGTGCCAGCAGTTTGGGGGGTACCTATGGCTACACCTTC. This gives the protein CASSLGGTYGYTF.

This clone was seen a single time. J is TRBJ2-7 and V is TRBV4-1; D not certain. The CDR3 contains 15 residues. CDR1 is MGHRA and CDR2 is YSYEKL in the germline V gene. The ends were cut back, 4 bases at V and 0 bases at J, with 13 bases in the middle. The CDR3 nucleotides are TGCGCCAGCAGCCGTACCACGAGCAGCTCCTACGAGCAGTACTTC. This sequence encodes CASSRTTSSSYEQYF.

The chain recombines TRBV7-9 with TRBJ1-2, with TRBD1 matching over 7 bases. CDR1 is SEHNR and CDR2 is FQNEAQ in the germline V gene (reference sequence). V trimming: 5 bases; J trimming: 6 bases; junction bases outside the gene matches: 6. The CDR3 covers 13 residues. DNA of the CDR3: TGTGCCAGCAGCCGGGGACAGCGGGATGGCTACACCTTC. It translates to CASSRGQRDGYTF.

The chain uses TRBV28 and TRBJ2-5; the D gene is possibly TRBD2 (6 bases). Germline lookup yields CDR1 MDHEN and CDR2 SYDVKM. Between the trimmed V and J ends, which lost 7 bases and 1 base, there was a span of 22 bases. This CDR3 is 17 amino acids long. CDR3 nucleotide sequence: TGTGCCAGCAAAACTGTACGCCTTGGACTAATCCAAGAGACCCAGTACTTC. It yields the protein CASKTVRLGLIQETQYF. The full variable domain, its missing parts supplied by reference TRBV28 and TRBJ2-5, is DVKVTQSSRYLVKRTGEKVFLECVQDMDHENMFWYRQDPGLGLRLIYFSYDVKMKEKGDIPEGYSVSREKKERFSLILESASTNQTSMYLCASKTVRLGLIQETQYFGPGTRLLVL.

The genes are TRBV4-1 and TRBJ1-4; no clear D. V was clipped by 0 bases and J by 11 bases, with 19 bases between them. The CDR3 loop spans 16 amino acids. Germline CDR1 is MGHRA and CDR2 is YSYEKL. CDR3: CASSQDRYGLEWKLFF. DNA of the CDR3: TGCGCCAGCAGCCAAGATCGGTATGGGCTTGAGTGGAAACTGTTTTTT.

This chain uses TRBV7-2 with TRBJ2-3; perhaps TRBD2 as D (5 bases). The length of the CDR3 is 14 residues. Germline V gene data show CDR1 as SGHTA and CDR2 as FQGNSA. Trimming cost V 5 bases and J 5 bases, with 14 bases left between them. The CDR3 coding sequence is TGTGCCAGCAGCCAGGAGCGGCCACGAGATACGCAGTATTTT. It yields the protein CASSQERPRDTQYF.

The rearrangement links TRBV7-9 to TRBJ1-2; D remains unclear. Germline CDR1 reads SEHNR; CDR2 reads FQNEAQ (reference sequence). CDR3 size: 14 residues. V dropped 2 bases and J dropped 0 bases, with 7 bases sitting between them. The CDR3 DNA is TGTGCCAGCAGCTTAAGCACGACTAACTATGGCTACACCTTC. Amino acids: CASSLSTTNYGYTF.